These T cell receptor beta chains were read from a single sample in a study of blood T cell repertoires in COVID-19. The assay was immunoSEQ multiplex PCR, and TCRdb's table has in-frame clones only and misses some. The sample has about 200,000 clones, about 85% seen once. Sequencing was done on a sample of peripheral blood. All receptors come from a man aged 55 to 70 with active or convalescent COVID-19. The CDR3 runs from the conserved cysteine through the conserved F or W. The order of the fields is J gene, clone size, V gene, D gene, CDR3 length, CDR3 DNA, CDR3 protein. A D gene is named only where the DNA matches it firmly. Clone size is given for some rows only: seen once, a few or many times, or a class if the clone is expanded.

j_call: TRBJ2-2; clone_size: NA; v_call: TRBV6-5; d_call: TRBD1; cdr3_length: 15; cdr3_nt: TGTGCCAGCAGTTCCCAGGGGGCTTTCACCGGGGAGCTGTTTTTT; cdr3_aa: CASSSQGAFTGELFF
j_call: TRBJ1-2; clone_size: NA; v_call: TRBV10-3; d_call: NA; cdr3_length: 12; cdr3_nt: TGTGCCATCAGTGACGGGGGTCTCGGCTACACCTTC; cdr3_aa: CAISDGGLGYTF
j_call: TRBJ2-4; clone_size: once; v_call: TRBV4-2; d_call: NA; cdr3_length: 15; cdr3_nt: TGTGCCAGCAGCCAAGAACTGGGGCTTAAAAACATTCAGTACTTC; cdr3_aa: CASSQELGLKNIQYF
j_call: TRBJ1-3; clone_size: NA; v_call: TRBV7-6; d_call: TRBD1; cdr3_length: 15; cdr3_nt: TGTGCCAGCAGCTTGACCGGGACAGTTGGAAACACCATATATTTT; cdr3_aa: CASSLTGTVGNTIYF
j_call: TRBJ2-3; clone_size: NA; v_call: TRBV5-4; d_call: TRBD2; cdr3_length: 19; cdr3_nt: TGTGCCAGCAGCTTGGCCGCGGGACTAGCGGGGGGAAGCACAGATACGCAGTATTTT; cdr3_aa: CASSLAAGLAGGSTDTQYF
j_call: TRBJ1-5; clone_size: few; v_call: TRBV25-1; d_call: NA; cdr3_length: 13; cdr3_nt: TGTGCCAGCAGTGAATCTCACAGCCAGCCCCAGCATTTT; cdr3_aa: CASSESHSQPQHF
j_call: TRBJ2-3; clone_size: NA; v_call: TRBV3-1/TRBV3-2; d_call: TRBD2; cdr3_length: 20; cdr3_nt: TGTGCCAGCAGCCAAGTCCCGTCGACTAGCGGGGGGGGGAGCACAGATACGCAGTATTTT; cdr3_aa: CASSQVPSTSGGGSTDTQYF
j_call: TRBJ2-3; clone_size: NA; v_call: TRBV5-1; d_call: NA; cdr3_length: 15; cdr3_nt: TGCGCCAGCAGCTTGGGGGCAGCTAGCCCAGATACGCAGTATTTT; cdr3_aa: CASSLGAASPDTQYF
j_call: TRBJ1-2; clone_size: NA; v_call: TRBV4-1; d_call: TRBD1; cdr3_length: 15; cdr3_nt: TGCGCCAGCAGCCAAACCGGGACAGTCAGATATGGCTACACCTTC; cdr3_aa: CASSQTGTVRYGYTF
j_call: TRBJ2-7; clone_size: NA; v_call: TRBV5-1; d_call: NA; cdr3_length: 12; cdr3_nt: TGCGCCAGCAGCGCAGGGGCCTACGAGCAGTACTTC; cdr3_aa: CASSAGAYEQYF
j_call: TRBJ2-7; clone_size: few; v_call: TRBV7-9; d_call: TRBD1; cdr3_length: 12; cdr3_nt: TGTGCCAGCGGGGGACAGTTCTACGAGCAGTACTTC; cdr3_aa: CASGGQFYEQYF
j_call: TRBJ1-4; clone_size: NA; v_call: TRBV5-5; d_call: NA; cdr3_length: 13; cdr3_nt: TGTGCCAGCAGACAGGTTTCTGGTGAAAAACTGTTTTTT; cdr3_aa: CASRQVSGEKLFF
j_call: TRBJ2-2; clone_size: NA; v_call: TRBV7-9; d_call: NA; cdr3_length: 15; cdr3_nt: TGTGCCAGCAGCTTCGGACTCTCGAACACCGGGGAGCTGTTTTTT; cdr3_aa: CASSFGLSNTGELFF
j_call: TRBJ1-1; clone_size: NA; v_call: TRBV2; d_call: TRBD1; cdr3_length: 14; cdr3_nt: TGTGCCAGCAGGGGGACAGACTTCAACACTGAAGCTTTCTTT; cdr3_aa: CASRGTDFNTEAFF
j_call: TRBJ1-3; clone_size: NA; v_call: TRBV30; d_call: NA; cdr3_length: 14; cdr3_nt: TGTGCCTGGAGTGTACGCGGGGATGGAAACACCATATATTTT; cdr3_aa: CAWSVRGDGNTIYF
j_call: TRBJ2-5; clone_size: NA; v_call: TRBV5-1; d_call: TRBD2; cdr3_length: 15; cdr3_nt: TGCGCCAGCAGCTTGGCCGGGGGGGCGGGGGAGACCCAGTACTTC; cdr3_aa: CASSLAGGAGETQYF
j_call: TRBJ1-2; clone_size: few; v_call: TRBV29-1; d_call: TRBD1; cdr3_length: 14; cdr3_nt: TGCAGCGTTCTCGGGACAGGGCCGGTCAGCCGCTACACCTTC; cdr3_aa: CSVLGTGPVSRYTF
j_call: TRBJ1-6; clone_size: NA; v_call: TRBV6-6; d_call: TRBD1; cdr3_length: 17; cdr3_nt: TGTGCCAGCAGACGAAGGACAGGGAGCTCCTATAATTCACCCCTCCACTTT; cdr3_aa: CASRRRTGSSYNSPLHF
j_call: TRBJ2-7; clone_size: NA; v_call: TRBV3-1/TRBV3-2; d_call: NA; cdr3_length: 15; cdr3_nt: TGTGCCAGCAGCCGGGGACTGGATAGGTCCTACGAGCAGTACTTC; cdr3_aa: CASSRGLDRSYEQYF
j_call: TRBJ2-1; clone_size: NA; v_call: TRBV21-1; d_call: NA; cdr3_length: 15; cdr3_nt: TGTGCCAGCAGCGCCTCCCCGACAGACTACAATGAGCAGTTCTTC; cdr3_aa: CASSASPTDYNEQFF
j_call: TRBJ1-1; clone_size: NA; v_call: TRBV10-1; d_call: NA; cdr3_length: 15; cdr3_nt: TGCGCCAGCAGTGAGTTGGTGGAGGGGAACACTGAAGCTTTCTTT; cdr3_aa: CASSELVEGNTEAFF
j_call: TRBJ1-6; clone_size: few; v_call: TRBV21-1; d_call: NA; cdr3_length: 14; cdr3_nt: TGTGCCAGCTTCAACGGGAAAGATAATTCACCCCTCCACTTT; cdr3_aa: CASFNGKDNSPLHF
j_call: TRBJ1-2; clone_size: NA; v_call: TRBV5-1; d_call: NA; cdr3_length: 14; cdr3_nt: TGCGCCAGCAGCCCCGGGACAAATCCCTATGGCTACACCTTC; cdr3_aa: CASSPGTNPYGYTF
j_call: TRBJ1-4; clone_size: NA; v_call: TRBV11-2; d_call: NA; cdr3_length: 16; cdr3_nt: TGTGCCAGCAGCTTAGGCCCCGGGAGGGTTAATGAAAAACTGTTTTTT; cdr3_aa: CASSLGPGRVNEKLFF
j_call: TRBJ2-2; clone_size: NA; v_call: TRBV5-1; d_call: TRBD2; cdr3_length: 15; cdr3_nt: TGCGCCAGTCAACTAGCGGGGGGGCCATCCGGGGAGCTGTTTTTT; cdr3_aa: CASQLAGGPSGELFF
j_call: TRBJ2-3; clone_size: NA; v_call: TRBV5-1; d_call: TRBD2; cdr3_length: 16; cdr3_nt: TGCGCCAGCAGCCACTTGACTAGCGGGGTCACAGATACGCAGTATTTT; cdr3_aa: CASSHLTSGVTDTQYF
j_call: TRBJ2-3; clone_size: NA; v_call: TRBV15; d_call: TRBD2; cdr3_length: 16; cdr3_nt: TGTGCCACCAGCAGAGTTCTAGCGGGGGGCACAGATACGCAGTATTTT; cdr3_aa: CATSRVLAGGTDTQYF